The 17 T cell receptor beta chains given below trace back to one sample, sequenced in a study of cytomegalovirus exposure and HLA in healthy donors. Sequenced by immunoSEQ multiplex PCR; TCRdb stores in-frame clones only, minus some. The sample holds about 88,000 clones, almost 85% seen once. Input material: PBMCs. These receptors were collected from a woman younger than 30 in good health and CMV-seropositive.

The gene calls are TRBV5-1 and TRBJ1-2, with 7 bases aligning to TRBD1. Germline assignment: CDR1 SGHRS and CDR2 YFSETQ. This CDR3 region has 15 residues. V trimming: 4 bases; J trimming: 2 bases; junction bases outside the gene matches: 8. The CDR3 here is CASSIGQVTNYGYTF. In DNA, the CDR3 is TGCGCCAGCAGCATAGGACAGGTCACAAACTATGGCTACACCTTC. The whole variable domain, remainder taken from reference TRBV5-1 and TRBJ1-2, is KAGVTQTPRYLIKTRGQQVTLSCSPISGHRSVSWYQQTPGQGLQFLFEYFSETQRNKGNFPGRFSGRQFSNSRSEMNVSTLELGDSALYLCASSIGQVTNYGYTFGSGTRLTVV.

This clone appeared once. The rearrangement uses TRBV1 and TRBJ1-4; TRBD1, as called in the table, went unchecked against the DNA. TRBV1 is a listed pseudogene. This CDR3 region has 15 residues. CDR3 sequence reads: CTSSLRTGFDEKLFF. CDR3 DNA: TGCACCAGCAGCTTACGGACAGGGTTTGATGAAAAACTGTTTTTT.

This clone showed up just once. V usage is TRBV29-1 and J usage is TRBJ2-3; 10 bases map to TRBD2. The CDR3 totals 16 residues. From germline, CDR1 is SQVTM and CDR2 ANQGSEA. Unmatched junction bases numbered 10, after V lost 5 bases and J lost 2 bases. As DNA, the CDR3 is TGCAGCGTTACCTCCCCAGCGGGGGGGAACACAGATACGCAGTATTTT. This encodes CSVTSPAGGNTDTQYF.

The chain uses TRBV27 and TRBJ2-6; the match to TRBD1 covers 8 bases. This CDR3 contains 18 residues. The germline CDR1 and CDR2 sequences are MNHEY and SMNVEV (reference sequence). Trimming cost V 1 base and J 3 bases; bases outside gene matches: 8. This CDR3 reads CASSLFGAGGSGANVLTF. The CDR3 nucleotides are TGTGCCAGCAGTTTATTCGGGGCAGGGGGCAGTGGGGCCAACGTCCTGACTTTC.

The CDR3 sequence: CASSRWRGASTDTQYF. The CDR3 region has the DNA TGTGCCAGCTCCCGTTGGCGGGGGGCTAGCACAGATACGCAGTATTTT. The gene calls are TRBV14 and TRBJ2-3; 8 bases agree with TRBD2. The CDR3 is 16 amino acids. Germline assignment: CDR1 SGHDN and CDR2 FVKESK. V lost 8 bases, J lost 0 bases, and 10 bases stayed unmatched. The full variable domain, in which reference TRBV14 and TRBJ2-3 provide the parts outside the CDR3, is EAGVTQFPSHSVIEKGQTVTLRCDPISGHDNLYWYRRVMGKEIKFLLHFVKESKQDESGMPNNRFLAERTGGTYSTLKVQPAELEDSGVYFCASSRWRGASTDTQYFGPGTRLTVL.

The J gene is TRBJ1-5, the V gene TRBV15; D is ambiguous. The CDR3 runs 12 residues. Trimming took off 8 bases at V and 3 bases at J, with 8 bases between the two ends. Per the germline V gene, CDR1 is LNHNV and CDR2 is YYDKDF (reference sequence). CDR3 bases: TGTGCCACCGCGGATACCAATCAGCCCCAGCATTTT. Protein: CATADTNQPQHF.

The gene calls are TRBV6-6 and TRBJ2-7, with 8 positions matching TRBD1. The CDR3 runs to 13 residues. Germline V CDR1 and CDR2: MNHNY, SVGAGI (reference sequence). The ends lost 6 bases at V and 2 bases at J; junction bases unmatched: 3. The CDR3 DNA sequence: TGTGCCAGCAGCCTGGACAGGGCCTACGAGCAGTACTTC. This sequence encodes CASSLDRAYEQYF.

This chain's CDR3 is CASSFEGAYGYTF. The CDR3 coding sequence is TGTGCCAGCAGCTTTGAGGGAGCCTATGGCTACACCTTC. V gene TRBV7-2 combines with J gene TRBJ1-2; D is uncertain. The CDR3 runs to 13 residues. V was trimmed by 3 bases and J by 4 bases, leaving 9 bases between them. Germline-derived CDR1 and CDR2 are SGHTA and FQGNSA. The full variable domain, completed using reference TRBV7-2 and TRBJ1-2, is GAGVSQSPSNKVTEKGKDVELRCDPISGHTALYWYRQSLGQGLEFLIYFQGNSAPDKSGLPSDRFSAERTGGSVSTLTIQRTQQEDSAVYLCASSFEGAYGYTFGSGTRLTVV.

This clone has only a few counts. Other DNA sequences in this sample translate to the same CDR3. The chain joins TRBV6-5 to TRBJ1-1; tentatively, D is TRBD1 (5 bases). This CDR3 contains 14 residues. Germline V lookup: CDR1 MNHEY, CDR2 SVGAGI. Trimming left V 2 bases short and J 1 base short, with 8 bases between. For the CDR3, the DNA is TGTGCCAGCAGTTACGGGGGGACGAACACTGAAGCTTTCTTT. Its protein is CASSYGGTNTEAFF.

The genes are TRBV18 and TRBJ2-6; possible D gene TRBD1, 6 bases. Germline V gene sequence: CDR1 KGHSH, CDR2 LQKENI. V lost 6 bases and J lost 2, with 14 bases in between. This CDR3 has 16 residues. In DNA, the CDR3 is TGTGCCAGCTCGTCCAGGGGTGACCCTGGGGCCAACGTCCTGACTTTC. Its protein is CASSSRGDPGANVLTF.

The V and J genes are TRBV6-5 and TRBJ1-2, with TRBD1 as a possible D gene (6 bases). This CDR3 is 15 amino acids long. V lost 4 bases, J lost 3 bases, and 15 bases lay in between. The V gene's germline CDR1 is MNHEY and CDR2 SVGAGI. This CDR3 reads CASSSDYGTHYGYTF. For the CDR3, the DNA is TGTGCCAGCAGTTCCGACTACGGGACACACTATGGCTACACCTTC.

The genes are TRBV2 and TRBJ1-1; D is uncertain. V lost 3 bases, J lost 6 bases, and 11 bases lay in between. Germline V gene data show CDR1 as SNHLY and CDR2 as FYNNEI. The CDR3 totals 13 residues. CDR3 nucleotide sequence: TGTGCCAGCAGTGACCCGGGTTTCGCTGAAGCTTTCTTT. Amino acids: CASSDPGFAEAFF.

The chain couples TRBV18 to TRBJ1-6, with 8 bases matching TRBD1. Losses at the gene ends were 3 bases for V and 7 bases for J; bases not matched to a gene: 5. Looked up from germline, CDR1 is KGHSH and CDR2 is LQKENI. The CDR3 contains 15 residues. CDR3 amino acids: CASSPTGTGNSPLHF. In DNA, the CDR3 is TGTGCCAGCTCACCCACCGGGACAGGAAATTCACCCCTCCACTTT.

This rearrangement joins TRBV2 to TRBJ1-6, with D possibly matching TRBD1 (6 bases). The CDR3 is 14 amino acids. The V gene lost 3 bases and the J gene lost 5 bases, with 8 bases spanning the gap. Germline V gives CDR1 SNHLY, CDR2 FYNNEI. CDR3 nucleotide sequence: TGTGCCAGCAGTGAGGCAGGGGATAATTCACCCCTCCACTTT. Encoded protein: CASSEAGDNSPLHF.

The chain joins TRBV5-4 to TRBJ2-3, with TRBD1 identical over 8 bases. J was trimmed by 11 bases and V by 2 bases; bases with no gene match: 7. This CDR3 contains 13 residues. Germline loops: CDR1 SGHNT, CDR2 YYREEE (reference sequence). CDR3 in DNA: TGTGCCAGCAGCTTACGTACAGGGGGGAAGCAGTATTTT. It encodes CASSLRTGGKQYF.

The chain recombines TRBV10-1 with TRBJ2-3, with 7 positions matching TRBD1. V shed 3 bases, J shed 2 bases, and the junction held 5 bases outside the gene matches. This CDR3 comprises 15 residues. CDR1 and CDR2 (germline): WNHNN, SYGVQD (reference sequence). CDR3 sequence reads: CASSEAGGPTDTQYF. The CDR3 region has the DNA TGCGCCAGCAGTGAAGCAGGGGGACCCACAGATACGCAGTATTTT.

V and J are TRBV10-3 and TRBJ1-2, with D perhaps matching TRBD1 (6 bases). Trimming cost V 6 bases and J 0 bases, with 11 bases left between them. The V gene's germline CDR1 is ENHRY and CDR2 SYGVKD. The CDR3 length is 14 residues. The CDR3 DNA sequence: TGTGCCATCAGCACAGGGCCAGCTAACTATGGCTACACCTTC. Amino acid sequence: CAISTGPANYGYTF.